This passage covers 6 T cell receptor beta chains from one sample sequenced in a study of blood T cells in healthy people across ages. Sample-barcoded 5' priming and a J-beta primer mix drove a second PCR of about 7 to 11 cycles. TCRdb used MiXCR to reprocess the 5' RACE reads, holding one entry per CDR3 protein. The data show 1.5 million to 2 million distinct CDR3 sequences, 28% seen once. Input material: blood. These receptors came from a woman under 40 in good health.

The genes are TRBV20-1 and TRBJ2-3; 7 positions match TRBD2. V trimming: 6 bases; J trimming: 4 bases; junction bases outside the gene matches: 7. The length of the CDR3 is 13 residues. Germline-derived CDR1 and CDR2 are DFQATT and SNEGSKA (reference sequence). DNA of the CDR3: TGCAGTGCCCGACTAGCAAGCCCAGATACGCAGTATTTT. Protein: CSARLASPDTQYF.

About this clonotype itself: At one end, the junction sequence differs from germline, possibly due to a read error. The CDR3 DNA reads as TGTGTCAGCAGTTTCCTTAATGAAAAACTGTTTTTT. It encodes CVSSFLNEKLFF. This chain links TRBV27 with TRBJ1-4; no clear D. Per the germline V gene, CDR1 is MNHEY and CDR2 is SMNVEV (reference sequence). The CDR3 totals 12 residues.

This clonotype was detected only once. The junction differs from germline at one of its ends, possibly a read error. The rearrangement joins TRBV20-1 to TRBJ1-6; D is possibly TRBD1 (6 bases). The germline CDR1 and CDR2 sequences are DFQATT and SNEGSKA (reference sequence). The CDR3 runs to 13 residues. The CDR3 here is CSARVQGNLPLHF. The CDR3 DNA reads TGCAGTGCTAGAGTGCAGGGGAATTTACCCCTCCACTTT.

This chain joins TRBV2 and TRBJ1-2, with D tentatively TRBD1 (6 bases). V gave up 4 bases and J gave up 8 bases, with 14 bases separating them. The CDR3 is 13 residues long. In germline, CDR1 is SNHLY, CDR2 FYNNEI. In DNA form, the CDR3 reads TGTGCCAGCAGTGCGGAACAGGGAAGCGGCTACACCTTC. The encoded protein is CASSAEQGSGYTF.

The gene calls are TRBV5-5 and TRBJ1-4; D unresolved. The CDR3 spans 15 residues. V was trimmed by 6 bases and J by 0 bases, leaving 12 bases between them. Looked up from germline, CDR1 is SGHKS and CDR2 is YYEKEE (reference sequence). CDR3 sequence reads: CASNPYSATNEKLFF. CDR3 DNA: TGTGCCAGCAATCCCTACAGTGCAACTAATGAAAAACTGTTTTTT.

In this sample, this clonotype turned up a few times. The chain's CDR3 is CASNHKGDYGYTF. CDR3 nucleotides: TGTGCCAGCAACCACAAGGGGGACTATGGCTACACCTTC. The chain couples TRBV7-2 to TRBJ1-2, with a tentative D call TRBD1 (6 bases). CDR1 is SGHTA, CDR2 FQGNSA, per germline. With 7 bases removed from V and 3 bases from J, the gap between germline ends came to 12 bases. This CDR3 has 13 residues. The variable domain in full, with the rest retrieved from reference TRBV7-2 and TRBJ1-2, is GAGVSQSPSNKVTEKGKDVELRCDPISGHTALYWYRQSLGQGLEFLIYFQGNSAPDKSGLPSDRFSAERTGGSVSTLTIQRTQQEDSAVYLCASNHKGDYGYTFGSGTRLTVV.